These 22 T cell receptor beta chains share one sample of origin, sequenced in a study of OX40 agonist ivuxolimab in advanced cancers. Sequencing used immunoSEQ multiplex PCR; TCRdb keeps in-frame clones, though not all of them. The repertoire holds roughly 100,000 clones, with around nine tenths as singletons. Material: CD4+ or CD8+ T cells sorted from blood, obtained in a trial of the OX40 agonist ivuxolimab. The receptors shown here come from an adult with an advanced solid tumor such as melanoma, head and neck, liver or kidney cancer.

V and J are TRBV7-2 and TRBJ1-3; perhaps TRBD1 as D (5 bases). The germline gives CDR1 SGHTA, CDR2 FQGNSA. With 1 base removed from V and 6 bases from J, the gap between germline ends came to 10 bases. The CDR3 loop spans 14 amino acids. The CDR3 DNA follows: TGTGCCAGCAGCTTAGGGTCCAGGGCAAACACCATATATTTT. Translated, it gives CASSLGSRANTIYF. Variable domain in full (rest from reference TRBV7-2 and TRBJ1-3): GAGVSQSPSNKVTEKGKDVELRCDPISGHTALYWYRQSLGQGLEFLIYFQGNSAPDKSGLPSDRFSAERTGGSVSTLTIQRTQQEDSAVYLCASSLGSRANTIYFGEGSWLTVV.

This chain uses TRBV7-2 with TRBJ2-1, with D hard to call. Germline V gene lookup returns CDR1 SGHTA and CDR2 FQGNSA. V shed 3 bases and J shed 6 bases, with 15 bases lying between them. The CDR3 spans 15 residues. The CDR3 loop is CASSFWTKKPNEQFF. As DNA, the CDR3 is TGTGCCAGCAGCTTTTGGACCAAAAAACCCAATGAGCAGTTCTTC.

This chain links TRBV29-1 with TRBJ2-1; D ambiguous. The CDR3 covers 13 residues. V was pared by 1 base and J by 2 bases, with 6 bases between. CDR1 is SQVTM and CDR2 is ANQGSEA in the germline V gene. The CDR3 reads CSVEGATYNEQFF. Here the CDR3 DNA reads TGCAGCGTTGAAGGTGCGACCTACAATGAGCAGTTCTTC.

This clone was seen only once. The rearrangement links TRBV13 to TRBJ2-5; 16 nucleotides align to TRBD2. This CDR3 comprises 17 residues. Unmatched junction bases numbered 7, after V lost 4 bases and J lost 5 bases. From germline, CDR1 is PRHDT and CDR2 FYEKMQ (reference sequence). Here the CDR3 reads CASSSRGTSGRVETQYF. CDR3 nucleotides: TGTGCCAGCAGCTCCCGGGGGACTAGCGGGAGGGTGGAGACCCAGTACTTC.

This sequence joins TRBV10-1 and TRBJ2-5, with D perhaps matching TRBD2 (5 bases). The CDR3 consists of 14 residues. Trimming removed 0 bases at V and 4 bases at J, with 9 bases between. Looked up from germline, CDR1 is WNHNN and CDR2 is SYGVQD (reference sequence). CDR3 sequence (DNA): TGCGCCAGCAGTGAGTCGAAAGGAGGAGAGACCCAGTACTTC. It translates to CASSESKGGETQYF.

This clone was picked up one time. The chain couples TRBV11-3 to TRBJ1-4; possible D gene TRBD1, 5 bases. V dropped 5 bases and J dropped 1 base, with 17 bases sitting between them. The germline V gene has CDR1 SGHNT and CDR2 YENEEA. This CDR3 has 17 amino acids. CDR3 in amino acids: CASSTAPGLLTNEKLFF. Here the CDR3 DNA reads TGTGCCAGCAGCACCGCCCCAGGGCTCCTAACTAATGAAAAACTGTTTTTT.

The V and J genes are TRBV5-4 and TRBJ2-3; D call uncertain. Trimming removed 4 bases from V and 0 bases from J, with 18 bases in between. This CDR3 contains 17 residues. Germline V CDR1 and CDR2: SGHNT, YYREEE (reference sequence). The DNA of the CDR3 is TGTGCCAGCAGCCCTCAAACCCGGTCCCCTAGCACAGATACGCAGTATTTT. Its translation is CASSPQTRSPSTDTQYF. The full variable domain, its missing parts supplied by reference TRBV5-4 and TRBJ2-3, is ETGVTQSPTHLIKTRGQQVTLRCSSQSGHNTVSWYQQALGQGPQFIFQYYREEENGRGNFPPRFSGLQFPNYSSELNVNALELDDSALYLCASSPQTRSPSTDTQYFGPGTRLTVL.

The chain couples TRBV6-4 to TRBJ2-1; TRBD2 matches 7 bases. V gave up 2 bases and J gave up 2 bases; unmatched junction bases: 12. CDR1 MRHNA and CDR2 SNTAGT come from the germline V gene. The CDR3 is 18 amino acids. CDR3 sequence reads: CASSDLPLSSGTYNEQFF. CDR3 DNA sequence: TGTGCCAGCAGTGACCTACCTCTATCCAGCGGGACCTACAATGAGCAGTTCTTC.

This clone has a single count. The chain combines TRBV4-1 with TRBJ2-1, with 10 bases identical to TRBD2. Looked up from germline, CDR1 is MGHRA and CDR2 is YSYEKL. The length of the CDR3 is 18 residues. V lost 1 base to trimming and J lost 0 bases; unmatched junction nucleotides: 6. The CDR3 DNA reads TGCGCCAGCAGCCAAGTTTATAGCGGGAGGAGCTCCTACAATGAGCAGTTCTTC. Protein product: CASSQVYSGRSSYNEQFF.

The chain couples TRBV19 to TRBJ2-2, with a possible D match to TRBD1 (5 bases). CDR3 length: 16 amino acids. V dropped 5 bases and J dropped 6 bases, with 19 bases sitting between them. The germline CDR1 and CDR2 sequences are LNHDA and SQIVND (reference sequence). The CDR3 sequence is CASSLDSGFYAGELFF. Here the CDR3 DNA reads TGTGCCAGTAGTTTGGATTCAGGGTTTTACGCCGGGGAGCTGTTTTTT.

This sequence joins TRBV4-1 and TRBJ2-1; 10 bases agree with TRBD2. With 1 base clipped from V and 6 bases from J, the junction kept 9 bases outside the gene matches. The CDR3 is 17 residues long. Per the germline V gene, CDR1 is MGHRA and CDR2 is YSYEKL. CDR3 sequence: CASSQVGAWTSGNEQFF. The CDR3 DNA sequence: TGCGCCAGCAGCCAAGTAGGTGCTTGGACTAGCGGCAATGAGCAGTTCTTC.

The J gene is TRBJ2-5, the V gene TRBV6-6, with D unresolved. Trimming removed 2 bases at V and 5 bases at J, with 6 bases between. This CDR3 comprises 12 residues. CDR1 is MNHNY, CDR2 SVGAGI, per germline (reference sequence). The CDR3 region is CASSYRAETQYF. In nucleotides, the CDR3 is TGTGCCAGCAGTTACCGGGCGGAGACCCAGTACTTC.

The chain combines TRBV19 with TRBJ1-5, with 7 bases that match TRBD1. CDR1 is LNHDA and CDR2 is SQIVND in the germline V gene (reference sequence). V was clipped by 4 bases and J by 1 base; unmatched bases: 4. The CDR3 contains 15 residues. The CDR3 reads CASSKPGGSNQPQHF. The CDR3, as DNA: TGTGCCAGTAGTAAACCAGGGGGAAGCAATCAGCCCCAGCATTTT. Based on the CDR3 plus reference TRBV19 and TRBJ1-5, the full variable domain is DGGITQSPKYLFRKEGQNVTLSCEQNLNHDAMYWYRQDPGQGLRLIYYSQIVNDFQKGDIAEGYSVSREKKESFPLTVTSAQKNPTAFYLCASSKPGGSNQPQHFGDGTRLSIL.

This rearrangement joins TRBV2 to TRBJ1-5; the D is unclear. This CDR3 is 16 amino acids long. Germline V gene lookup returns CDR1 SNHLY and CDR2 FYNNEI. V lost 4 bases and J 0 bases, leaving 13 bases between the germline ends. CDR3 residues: CASSGQTRYSNQPQHF. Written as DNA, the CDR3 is TGTGCCAGCAGTGGGCAGACCCGATATAGCAATCAGCCCCAGCATTTT.

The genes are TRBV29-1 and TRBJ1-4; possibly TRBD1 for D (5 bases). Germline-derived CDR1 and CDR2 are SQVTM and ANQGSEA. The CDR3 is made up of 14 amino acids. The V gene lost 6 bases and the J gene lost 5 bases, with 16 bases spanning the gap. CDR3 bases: TGCAGCGTGGTCCGGGGAGGGGCAAATGAAAAACTGTTTTTT. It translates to CSVVRGGANEKLFF.

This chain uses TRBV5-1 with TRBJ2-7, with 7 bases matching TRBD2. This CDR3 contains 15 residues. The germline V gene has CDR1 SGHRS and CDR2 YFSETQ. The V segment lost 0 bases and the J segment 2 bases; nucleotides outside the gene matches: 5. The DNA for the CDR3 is TGCGCCAGCAGCTTGGCCGCGGGGGTTACCTACGAGCAGTACTTC. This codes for CASSLAAGVTYEQYF.

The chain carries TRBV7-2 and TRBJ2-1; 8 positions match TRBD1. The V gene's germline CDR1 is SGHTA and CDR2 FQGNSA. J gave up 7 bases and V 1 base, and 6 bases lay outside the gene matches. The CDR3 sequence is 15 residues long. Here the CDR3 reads CASSLVMTGVNEQFF. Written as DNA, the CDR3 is TGTGCCAGCAGCTTAGTGATGACAGGGGTGAATGAGCAGTTCTTC. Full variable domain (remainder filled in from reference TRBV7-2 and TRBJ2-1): GAGVSQSPSNKVTEKGKDVELRCDPISGHTALYWYRQSLGQGLEFLIYFQGNSAPDKSGLPSDRFSAERTGGSVSTLTIQRTQQEDSAVYLCASSLVMTGVNEQFFGPGTRLTVL.

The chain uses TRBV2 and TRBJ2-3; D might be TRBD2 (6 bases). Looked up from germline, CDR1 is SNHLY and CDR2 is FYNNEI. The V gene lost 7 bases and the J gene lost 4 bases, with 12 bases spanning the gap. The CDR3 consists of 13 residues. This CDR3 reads CASTGGEADTQYF. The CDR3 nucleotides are TGTGCCAGCACGGGCGGGGAGGCAGATACGCAGTATTTT.

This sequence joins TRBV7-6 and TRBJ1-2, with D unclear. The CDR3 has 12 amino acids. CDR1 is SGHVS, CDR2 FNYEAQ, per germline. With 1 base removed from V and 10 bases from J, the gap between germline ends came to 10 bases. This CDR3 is CASSLDFGDYTF. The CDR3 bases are TGTGCCAGCAGCTTAGATTTTGGCGACTACACCTTC.

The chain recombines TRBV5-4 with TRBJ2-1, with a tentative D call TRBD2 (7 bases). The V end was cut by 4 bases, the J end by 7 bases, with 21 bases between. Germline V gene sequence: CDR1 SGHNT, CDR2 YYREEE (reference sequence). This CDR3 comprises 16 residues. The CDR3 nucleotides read TGTGCCAGCAGCCCTGAGGCGGGGGCCATAAGGAATGAGCAGTTCTTC. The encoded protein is CASSPEAGAIRNEQFF.

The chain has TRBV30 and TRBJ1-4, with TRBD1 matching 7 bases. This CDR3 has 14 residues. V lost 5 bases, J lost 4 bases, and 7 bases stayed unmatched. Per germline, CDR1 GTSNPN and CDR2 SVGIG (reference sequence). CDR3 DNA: TGTGCCTGGGGGCGCGGGACAGATAATGAAAAACTGTTTTTT. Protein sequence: CAWGRGTDNEKLFF.

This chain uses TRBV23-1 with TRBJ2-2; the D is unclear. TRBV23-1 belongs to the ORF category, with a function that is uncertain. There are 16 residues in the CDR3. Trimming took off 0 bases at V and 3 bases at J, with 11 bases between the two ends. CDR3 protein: CASSQSGRSHTGELFF. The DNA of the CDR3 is TGCGCCAGCAGTCAATCAGGGCGAAGCCACACCGGGGAGCTGTTTTTT.